Listed below are T cell receptor beta chains from one sample, sequenced in a study of shared clonotypes between healthy human individuals. The table came from immunoSEQ multiplex PCR; TCRdb's copy has only in-frame clones and leaves some out. The data show millions of clones, 90% to 95% seen once. What was sequenced was naive CD4+ T cells sorted from blood. The receptors stem from a man aged 18-30 years in good health. Each CDR3 is given with its conserved first and last residue. D genes are given only for firm matches. A clone size is listed for some rows: how often the clone was seen (once, few, many), or a class if it is expanded.

v_gene,abundance,d_gene,j_gene,CDR3nt,CDR3aa
TRBV6-5,-,TRBD1,TRBJ1-2,TGTGCCAGCAGTTACTCGGACAGGGACCCGATCTATGGCTACACCTTC,CASSYSDRDPIYGYTF
TRBV5-4,once,-,TRBJ2-3,TGTGCCAGCAGAGGGGGTCTTGGGGCCCGTTCGTCAGATACGCAGTATTTT,CASRGGLGARSSDTQYF
TRBV29-1,-,-,TRBJ1-2,TGCAGCACGAAAGGGCCAGGGAAAGGTGGCTACACCTTC,CSTKGPGKGGYTF
TRBV7-2,-,TRBD1,TRBJ1-2,TGTGCCAGCAGCACCCGACAGGGGAACTATGGCTACACCTTC,CASSTRQGNYGYTF
TRBV11-2,-,-,TRBJ2-1,TGTGCCAGCAGCTTAGGGCCCGGACAGAAATACAATGAGCAGTTCTTC,CASSLGPGQKYNEQFF
TRBV30,-,-,TRBJ2-7,TGTGCCTGGGGACATGGACAACAGCAGTACTTC,CAWGHGQQQYF
TRBV18,-,-,TRBJ2-3,TGTGCCAGCTCACCACCAGCCTCGGGAGATACGCAGTATTTT,CASSPPASGDTQYF
TRBV9,once,-,TRBJ2-5,TGTGCCAGCAGCGTAGGGACTAAACAAGAGACCCAGTACTTC,CASSVGTKQETQYF
TRBV6-4,-,TRBD2,TRBJ2-7,TGTGCCAGCAGTGACACCGCCGGACTAGCGGGGGGCTCCCGTTTGTACTTC,CASSDTAGLAGGSRLYF
TRBV2,-,-,TRBJ2-6,TGTGCCAGAGGGTTCTCTGGGGCCAACGTCCTGACTTTC,CARGFSGANVLTF
TRBV19,-,TRBD1,TRBJ1-5,TGTGCCAGTAGTCACCTAGGGGGCGGTCAGCCCCAGCATTTT,CASSHLGGGQPQHF
TRBV6-5,-,-,TRBJ1-2,TGTGCCAGCAGGTTTGAGGGCGTCGGCTACACCTTC,CASRFEGVGYTF
TRBV28,-,-,TRBJ2-3,TGTGCCAGCAGTCTGGGGGATACGCAGTATTTT,CASSLGDTQYF
TRBV28,-,-,TRBJ1-4,TGTGCCAGCAGTTTCCGGACGGTAGCAACTAATGAAAAACTGTTTTTT,CASSFRTVATNEKLFF
TRBV2,-,-,TRBJ1-1,TGTGCCAGCAGGGAACAGGGAGCGAACACTGAAGCTTTCTTT,CASREQGANTEAFF
TRBV18,-,-,TRBJ1-1,TGTGCCAGCTCACCACCCGCCAACGCTAACACTGAAGCTTTCTTT,CASSPPANANTEAFF
TRBV30,-,-,TRBJ2-3,TGTGCCTCGAGCCCCGCCCCTAGCACAGATACGCAGTATTTT,CASSPAPSTDTQYF
TRBV5-1,-,TRBD1,TRBJ1-6,TGCGCCAGCAGCAAGGAGGGGGCGTCCTATAATTCACCCCTCCACTTT,CASSKEGASYNSPLHF
TRBV7-9,-,-,TRBJ2-1,TGTGCCAGCAGCTTAGCGCAGGTCCGGGGCAATGAGCAGTTCTTC,CASSLAQVRGNEQFF
TRBV19,-,-,TRBJ2-7,TGTGCCAGTAGTAACCACCTGGACGTCTACTCCTACGAGCAGTACTTC,CASSNHLDVYSYEQYF
TRBV19,-,-,TRBJ2-1,TGTGCCAGTAGTATAGAGGGGGGAAGAGCCTACAATGAGCAGTTCTTC,CASSIEGGRAYNEQFF
TRBV5-1,-,TRBD2,TRBJ2-1,TGCGCCAGCAGCTTTGGGTCTAGCGGCAATGAGCAGTTCTTC,CASSFGSSGNEQFF
TRBV5-1,-,TRBD1,TRBJ2-7,TGCGCCAGCCAGAAAGAGAGGCTAAGGGGGCTCGAGCAGTACTTC,CASQKERLRGLEQYF
TRBV6-1,-,TRBD1,TRBJ1-3,TGTGCCAGCAGGGGACAGGGGTACGGAAACACCATATATTTT,CASRGQGYGNTIYF
TRBV29-1,once,TRBD1,TRBJ2-5,TGCAGCGTGGTGACAGGGAGAGAGACCCAGTACTTC,CSVVTGRETQYF
TRBV6-5,-,TRBD1,TRBJ1-1,TGTGCCAGCAGTAGGCCGGGACAGGGCATCACTGAAGCTTTCTTT,CASSRPGQGITEAFF
TRBV19,-,-,TRBJ2-2,TGTGCCAGTACCAACAGGGAGTACACCGGGGAGCTGTTTTTT,CASTNREYTGELFF
TRBV5-1,-,TRBD1,TRBJ1-3,TGCGCCAGCGGGGAACAGGGGTCGAGCTCTGGAAACACCATATATTTT,CASGEQGSSSGNTIYF
TRBV11-2,once,-,TRBJ2-1,TGTGCCAGCAGCAGGGACGGGACCTACAATGAGCAGTTCTTC,CASSRDGTYNEQFF
TRBV2,-,-,TRBJ1-1,TGTGCCAGCATCTACGGGCCCTTGAACACTGAAGCTTTCTTT,CASIYGPLNTEAFF
TRBV5-1,once,TRBD1,TRBJ2-6,TGCGCCAGCACCTTGACAGGGGTCCGCTCTGGGGCCAACGTCCTGACTTTC,CASTLTGVRSGANVLTF
TRBV12-5,-,TRBD1,TRBJ1-6,TGTGCTAGTGGTTTGATGACAGGGACCTTTCGGCCCCTCCACTTT,CASGLMTGTFRPLHF
TRBV6-4,-,-,TRBJ1-2,TGTGCCAGCAGTGGGGAGGTTGGTGGCTACACCTTC,CASSGEVGGYTF
TRBV28,-,TRBD1,TRBJ1-2,TGTGCCAGCAGTTATCCCCCGGGACAGGGGGAGTCTGGCTACACCTTC,CASSYPPGQGESGYTF
TRBV5-6,-,-,TRBJ2-6,TGTGCCAGCAGGCTCTTCGGGCTTACTGGGGCCAACGTCCTGACTTTC,CASRLFGLTGANVLTF
TRBV4-2,once,TRBD2,TRBJ2-3,TGTGCCAGCAGCCAAGAGCTCAGCGGGGGGATTTTAGATACGCAGTATTTT,CASSQELSGGILDTQYF
TRBV7-9,many,-,TRBJ2-7,TGTGCCAGCAGCTTAGGAGAGGGTAACTCCTACGAGCAGTACTTC,CASSLGEGNSYEQYF
TRBV5-4,-,TRBD1,TRBJ2-5,TGTGCCAGCAGCTCTAGGGACAGGGTTGAGACCCAGTACTTC,CASSSRDRVETQYF
TRBV2,-,-,TRBJ2-5,TGTGCCAGCAACCAAGCAGGGGAGACCCAGTACTTC,CASNQAGETQYF
TRBV5-1,-,-,TRBJ2-7,TGCGCCAGCAGTCGGGACGGCTCCTACGAGCAGTACTTC,CASSRDGSYEQYF
TRBV5-1,-,TRBD1,TRBJ1-6,TGCGCCAGCAGCCCGGACGGACAGGGCGGTTCACCCCTCCACTTT,CASSPDGQGGSPLHF
TRBV2,few,-,TRBJ1-2,TGTGCCAGCCGTCGCCTGGCTAACTATGGCTACACCTTC,CASRRLANYGYTF
TRBV6-5,once,-,TRBJ1-2,TGTGCCAGCAGTTACTCGGGTTCCTATGGCTACACCTTC,CASSYSGSYGYTF
TRBV2,-,-,TRBJ1-3,TGTGCCAGCAGGTGGACACTCCCTGCCCTAAACTCTGGAAACACCATATATTTT,CASRWTLPALNSGNTIYF
TRBV14,-,-,TRBJ2-5,TGTGCCAGCAGCCATACCGGGGAGACCCAGTACTTC,CASSHTGETQYF
TRBV5-1,-,-,TRBJ2-1,TGCGCCAGCAGCTCGTGGCGGGGCGGCAGCTACAATGAGCAGTTCTTC,CASSSWRGGSYNEQFF
TRBV7-9,-,-,TRBJ1-2,TGTGCCAGCAGCTTAGCGGAAACCAGACTTGGGGGCTACACCTTC,CASSLAETRLGGYTF
TRBV5-4,-,TRBD1,TRBJ2-1,TGTGCCAGCAGCGCGATTGTAACAGGGGGCAATGAGCAGTTCTTC,CASSAIVTGGNEQFF
TRBV7-1,-,-,TRBJ2-4,TGTGCCAGCAGCTTAGGGCAGCTTATTAAAAACATTCAGTACTTC,CASSLGQLIKNIQYF
TRBV5-1,many,-,TRBJ2-7,TGCGCCAGCAGCTTGGGACAGGGAGGCGAGCAGTACTTC,CASSLGQGGEQYF
TRBV6-6,-,-,TRBJ1-3,TGTGCCAGCAGTTATGGGGAGGCGAGCTCTGAAAACACCATATATTTT,CASSYGEASSENTIYF
TRBV28,-,-,TRBJ2-7,TGTGCCAGCAGCCCTGACCGGGACATCGCTACCGAGCAGTACTTC,CASSPDRDIATEQYF
TRBV6-1,-,-,TRBJ1-6,TGTGCCAGCACCGGGCAGGGCTTGAATTCACCCCTCCACTTT,CASTGQGLNSPLHF
TRBV19,-,-,TRBJ2-7,TGTGCCAGTAGCCCCGGGACACTGAGCTCCTACGAGCAGTACTTC,CASSPGTLSSYEQYF
TRBV7-9,-,TRBD1,TRBJ1-1,TGTGCCAGCAGCTTAGGACAGGGGACGAACACTGAAGCTTTCTTT,CASSLGQGTNTEAFF
TRBV7-8,-,-,TRBJ1-1,TGTGCCAGCAGCTCGCTAGGGGCAAGCACTGAAGCTTTCTTT,CASSSLGASTEAFF
TRBV30,-,-,TRBJ2-4,TGTGCCTGGCGAGCATTCAAAAACATTCAGTACTTC,CAWRAFKNIQYF
TRBV2,few,-,TRBJ2-7,TGTGCCAGCAGTGAAGCCCACGAGCAGTACTTC,CASSEAHEQYF
TRBV2,-,-,TRBJ1-4,TGTGCCAGCAGTGCCAAGGTTGAAAAACTGTTTTTT,CASSAKVEKLFF